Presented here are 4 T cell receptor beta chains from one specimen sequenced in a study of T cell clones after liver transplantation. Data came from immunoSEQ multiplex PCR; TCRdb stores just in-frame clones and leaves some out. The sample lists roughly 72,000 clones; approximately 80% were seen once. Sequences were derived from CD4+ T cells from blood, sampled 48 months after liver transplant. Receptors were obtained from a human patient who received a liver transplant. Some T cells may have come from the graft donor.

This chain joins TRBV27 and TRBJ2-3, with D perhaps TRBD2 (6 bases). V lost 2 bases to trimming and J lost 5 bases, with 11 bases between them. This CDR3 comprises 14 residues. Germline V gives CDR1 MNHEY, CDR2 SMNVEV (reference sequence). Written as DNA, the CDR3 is TGTGCCAGCAGTTTAAGCGGGTATGGAGATACGCAGTATTTT. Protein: CASSLSGYGDTQYF.

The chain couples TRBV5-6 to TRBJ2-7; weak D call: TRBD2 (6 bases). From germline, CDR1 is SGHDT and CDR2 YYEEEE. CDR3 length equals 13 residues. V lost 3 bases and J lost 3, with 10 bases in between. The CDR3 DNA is TGTGCCAGCAGCTATACCGGGAGCTACGAGCAGTACTTC. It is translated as CASSYTGSYEQYF.

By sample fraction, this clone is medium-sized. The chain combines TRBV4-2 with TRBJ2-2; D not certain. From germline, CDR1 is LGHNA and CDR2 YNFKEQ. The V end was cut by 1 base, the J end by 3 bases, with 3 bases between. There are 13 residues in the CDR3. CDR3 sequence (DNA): TGTGCCAGCAGCCAAGCTTACACCGGGGAGCTGTTTTTT. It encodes CASSQAYTGELFF.

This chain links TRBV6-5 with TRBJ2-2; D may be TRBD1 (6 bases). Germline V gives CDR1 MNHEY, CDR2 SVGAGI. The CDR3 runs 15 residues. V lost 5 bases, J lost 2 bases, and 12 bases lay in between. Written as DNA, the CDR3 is TGTGCCAGCAGTCGAATGGACAGAAACACCGGGGAGCTGTTTTTT. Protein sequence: CASSRMDRNTGELFF.